These 28 T cell receptor beta chains originate from one sample sequenced in a study of T cells in Graves' hyperthyroidism and ophthalmopathy. TCR beta CDR3 regions were amplified from RNA. During a first-round RT-PCR of the TCR CDR3, the HTBI primer set was used. Via MiXCR, TCRdb re-called the multiplex PCR reads, giving one row per CDR3 protein. Here the sample spans a few hundred thousand distinct CDR3 sequences, around 46% being singletons. The source material was peripheral blood or thyroid tissue (not recorded which). These receptors all stem from a woman under 30 with Graves' hyperthyroidism.

This clonotype was counted a few times. The J gene is TRBJ1-1, the V gene TRBV20-1; D is possibly TRBD1 (5 bases). This CDR3 has 13 amino acids. With 6 bases removed from V and 3 bases from J, the gap between germline ends came to 14 bases. Per germline, CDR1 DFQATT and CDR2 SNEGSKA (reference sequence). The CDR3 sequence: CSAAGGRDTEAFF. The CDR3 bases are TGCAGTGCCGCCGGGGGGAGGGACACTGAAGCTTTCTTT.

Many counts were recorded for this clonotype. V usage is TRBV24-1 and J usage is TRBJ1-2; TRBD1 might be the D (5 bases). This CDR3 contains 15 residues. The germline V gene has CDR1 KGHDR and CDR2 SFDVKD. V was pared by 6 bases and J by 0 bases, with 13 bases between. The CDR3 DNA follows: TGTGCCACCAGTTTGGGGGACCCAGCTAACTATGGCTACACCTTC. Encoded protein: CATSLGDPANYGYTF.

V gene TRBV15 combines with J gene TRBJ1-3, with unresolved D. The germline CDR1 and CDR2 sequences are LNHNV and YYDKDF (reference sequence). Trimming took 3 bases from V and 8 from J, leaving 14 bases between them. The CDR3 loop spans 14 amino acids. The CDR3 nucleotides read TGTGCCACCAGCAGCGGGAACTATGGCTACACCATATATTTT. Residues: CATSSGNYGYTIYF.

The chain carries TRBV7-9 and TRBJ1-2, with unresolved D. CDR1 and CDR2 (germline): SEHNR, FQNEAQ (reference sequence). This CDR3 has 16 residues. The V gene lost 4 bases and the J gene lost 4 bases, with 19 bases spanning the gap. As DNA, the CDR3 is TGTGCCAGCAGCTCCCTGACTAGCGGGGTGGGCTATGGCTACACCTTC. This encodes CASSSLTSGVGYGYTF.

On this clonotype: A much larger clonotype is one base distant, so this may be a read error. The rearrangement joins TRBV19 to TRBJ2-7, with 13 bases aligning to TRBD2. The V gene's germline CDR1 is LNHDA and CDR2 SQIVND (reference sequence). The J segment lost 9 bases and the V segment lost 1 base, leaving 9 bases of the junction unmatched. The CDR3 totals 16 residues. The CDR3 here is CASSIGTSGSGHGQYF. The CDR3 nucleotides read TGTGCCAGTAGTATAGGGACTAGCGGGAGCGGGCACGGGCAGTACTTC.

The rearrangement uses TRBV19 and TRBJ1-2, with no clear D. The V end was cut by 10 bases, the J end by 4 bases, with 13 bases between. This CDR3 comprises 12 residues. CDR1 is LNHDA, CDR2 SQIVND, per germline (reference sequence). CDR3 residues: CAIQRIPYGYTF. DNA of the CDR3: TGTGCCATACAGCGAATCCCCTATGGCTACACCTTC.

The sample holds a few counts of this clonotype. The chain joins TRBV6-2 or TRBV6-3 to TRBJ1-1; D gene uncertain. V was cut by 0 bases and J by 0 bases, with 8 bases left in between. Per the germline V gene, CDR1 is MNHEY and CDR2 is SVGEGT. The CDR3 loop spans 15 amino acids. The CDR3 DNA sequence: TGTGCCAGCAGTTACTCGGGCAGCATGAACACTGAAGCTTTCTTT. Amino acid sequence: CASSYSGSMNTEAFF.

This clonotype was seen once. This could be a read error, since a much larger clone is one nucleotide away. CDR3 coding DNA: TGTGCCAGCAGCCAATCGCCAGAGATGGGGTGTTTT. This gives the protein CASSQSPEMGCF. The J gene is TRBJ2-3, the V gene TRBV7-2; unclear D gene. Germline V gene sequence: CDR1 SGHTA, CDR2 FQGNSA. This CDR3 is built from 12 residues.

In regard to this clonotype: The CDR3 ends on some other residue instead of the conserved phenylalanine or tryptophan, so this is likely a read error. Because the CDR3's place on the DNA is in doubt, the DNA is left out and the CDR3 is given as listed by TCRdb. The chain carries TRBV20-1 and TRBJ2-5; no check of the table's D call, TRBD2, against the DNA was made. The CDR3 region is 16 residues in length, termini included. Germline assignment: CDR1 DFQATT and CDR2 SNEGSKA (reference sequence). This chain's CDR3 is CSARPGLGGYGYTFGS.

This clonotype has at least ten counts. V usage is TRBV12-3 or TRBV12-4 and J usage is TRBJ2-7; tentative D call: TRBD1 (5 bases). This CDR3 is built from 13 residues. V was shortened by 5 bases and J by 1 base, with 9 bases between the two germline ends. For the CDR3, the DNA is TGTGCCAGCAGTACCAGACAGTCCTACGAGCAGTACTTC. Translated: CASSTRQSYEQYF.

This clonotype appeared many times. CDR3 protein: CASSPKQREGSTNEQYF. CDR3 DNA: TGTGCCAGCAGCCCTAAGCAGCGGGAGGGATCAACGAACGAGCAGTACTTC. The chain recombines TRBV7-9 with TRBJ2-7, with TRBD2 identical over 10 bases. With 5 bases clipped from V and 5 bases from J, the junction kept 15 bases outside the gene matches. This CDR3 is built from 17 residues. CDR1 and CDR2 (germline): SEHNR, FQNEAQ (reference sequence).

Concerning this clonotype itself: The conserved phenylalanine or tryptophan is not found at the CDR3 terminus, so this likely reflects a read error. It is unclear where the CDR3 begins or ends on the DNA, so no DNA is shown, and the CDR3 is as TCRdb lists it. The rearrangement links TRBV29-1 to TRBJ2-6; TRBD2 is taken as the D call from the table, unchecked against the DNA. Germline CDR1 is SQVTM and CDR2 is ANQGSEA. Inclusive of both ends, the CDR3 amounts to 11 amino acids. This CDR3 reads CSVEDQRQGRA.

This clonotype has at least ten counts. The chain joins TRBV3-1 to TRBJ1-1; maybe TRBD1 (6 bases). Germline CDR1 is LGHDT and CDR2 is YNNKEL (reference sequence). Trimming stripped 5 bases from V and 1 base from J, with 14 bases between. The CDR3 has 15 amino acids. The CDR3 bases are TGTGCCAGCAGCGACTCGCCACAGGGGAACACTGAAGCTTTCTTT. As protein: CASSDSPQGNTEAFF.

This clonotype was detected ten times or more. The chain has TRBV20-1 and TRBJ2-6; TRBD1 is a possible D gene (6 bases). Germline-derived CDR1 and CDR2 are DFQATT and SNEGSKA (reference sequence). The length of the CDR3 is 16 residues. Trimming stripped 5 bases from V and 1 base from J, with 15 bases between. CDR3 nucleotides: TGCAGTGCTCCGGGACATAGGGATTCTGGGGCCAACGTCCTGACTTTC. Residues: CSAPGHRDSGANVLTF.

V and J are TRBV5-5 and TRBJ1-1; D may be TRBD1 (5 bases). V lost 4 bases and J lost 3, with 22 bases in between. The CDR3 is 17 amino acids. CDR1 is SGHKS and CDR2 is YYEKEE in the germline V gene (reference sequence). The CDR3 nucleotides read TGTGCCAGCAGCGTTTACGGGACCGGGGGAAGGTACACTGAAGCTTTCTTT. It yields the protein CASSVYGTGGRYTEAFF.

Regarding this clonotype: One junction end does not reproduce the germline sequence, and a read error may be involved. The chain recombines TRBV7-9 with TRBJ2-6; possible D gene TRBD1, 5 bases. The germline CDR1 and CDR2 sequences are SEHNR and FQNEAQ (reference sequence). CDR3 length: 10 residues. The CDR3 spells CAGSLVGEAF. Written as DNA, the CDR3 is TGTGCCGGCAGCTTAGTAGGGGAAGCTTTC.

This clonotype occurred a few times. The chain is built from TRBV3-1 and TRBJ2-7; tentative D call: TRBD2 (6 bases). V lost 1 base to trimming and J lost 3 bases, with 7 bases between them. This CDR3 contains 13 residues. Per the germline V gene, CDR1 is LGHDT and CDR2 is YNNKEL (reference sequence). The CDR3 DNA sequence: TGTGCCAGCAGCCAAGTGGAGGGCTACGAGCAGTACTTC. This codes for CASSQVEGYEQYF.

This clonotype was counted at least ten times. The chain joins TRBV4-1 to TRBJ2-7; 7 nucleotides align to TRBD1. From germline, CDR1 is MGHRA and CDR2 YSYEKL. The CDR3 consists of 14 residues. The junction had 6 bases not matched to a gene; V was cut back by 3 bases and J by 4 bases. Here the CDR3 DNA reads TGCGCCAGCAGCCAGGGACAGATGGGGTACGAGCAGTACTTC. Protein product: CASSQGQMGYEQYF.

Ten or more counts support this clonotype. V and J are TRBV12-3 or TRBV12-4 and TRBJ2-7, with 9 nucleotides matching TRBD1. The ends lost 6 bases at V and 2 bases at J; junction bases unmatched: 8. This CDR3 has 15 residues. For the CDR3, the DNA is TGTGCCAGCAGCCACGGGGGACAGGGCCCCTACGAGCAGTACTTC. This translates into CASSHGGQGPYEQYF.

The chain carries TRBV7-8 and TRBJ1-5, with D tentatively TRBD1 (5 bases). V lost 6 bases, J lost 4 bases, and 25 bases lay in between. The CDR3 is 18 residues long. CDR1 is SGHVS and CDR2 is FQNEAQ in the germline V gene. CDR3 bases: TGTGCCAGCAGTATCTCCGGTGTCAAATCTTGGGGGAATCAGCCCCAGCATTTT. It codes for CASSISGVKSWGNQPQHF. Using reference TRBV7-8 and TRBJ1-5 for the parts outside the CDR3, the full variable domain is GAGVSQSPRYKVAKRGQDVALRCDPISGHVSLFWYQQALGQGPEFLTYFQNEAQLDKSGLPSDRFFAERPEGSVSTLKIQRTQQEDSAVYLCASSISGVKSWGNQPQHFGDGTRLSIL.

This clonotype has a count of ten or more. The chain combines TRBV27 with TRBJ1-1; the D is unclear. CDR1 is MNHEY and CDR2 is SMNVEV in the germline V gene (reference sequence). With 2 bases removed from V and 3 bases from J, the gap between germline ends came to 10 bases. The CDR3 has 14 amino acids. Here the CDR3 reads CASSLMGFHTEAFF. CDR3 in DNA: TGTGCCAGCAGTTTAATGGGGTTTCACACTGAAGCTTTCTTT.

The chain joins TRBV20-1 to TRBJ1-4; maybe TRBD1 (5 bases). The CDR3 totals 13 residues. Germline CDR1 is DFQATT and CDR2 is SNEGSKA (reference sequence). Trimming removed 3 bases from V and 8 bases from J, with 13 bases in between. CDR3 sequence reads: CSASGSGAEKLFF. DNA for the CDR3: TGCAGTGCTAGCGGGAGTGGGGCGGAAAAACTGTTTTTT.

Ten or more counts support this clonotype. This rearrangement joins TRBV15 to TRBJ1-5, with no clear D. The CDR3 is made up of 15 amino acids. The V gene's germline CDR1 is LNHNV and CDR2 YYDKDF (reference sequence). V dropped 0 bases and J dropped 6 bases, with 12 bases sitting between them. The CDR3 loop is CATSRDQGKGQPQHF. DNA for the CDR3: TGTGCCACCAGCAGAGATCAAGGGAAGGGTCAGCCCCAGCATTTT.

The chain is built from TRBV7-9 and TRBJ1-5; TRBD1 aligns across 7 bases. V gave up 6 bases and J gave up 3 bases; unmatched junction bases: 8. Germline CDR1 is SEHNR and CDR2 is FQNEAQ (reference sequence). The CDR3 loop spans 15 amino acids. CDR3: CASRRDRAFNQPQHF. Here the CDR3 DNA reads TGTGCCAGCAGAAGAGACAGGGCGTTCAATCAGCCCCAGCATTTT.

This clonotype was picked up many times. The rearrangement links TRBV7-2 to TRBJ1-4; 10 bases match TRBD1. This CDR3 region has 14 residues. Trimming removed 5 bases from V and 7 bases from J; junction bases left unmatched: 4. CDR1 is SGHTA and CDR2 is FQGNSA in the germline V gene. The CDR3 sequence: CASSRRDRGEKLFF. The CDR3 nucleotides read TGTGCCAGCAGCCGCCGGGACAGGGGTGAAAAACTGTTTTTT.

This clonotype was counted ten times or more. CDR3 in amino acids: CASSPGSGPNYEQYF. CDR3 nucleotide sequence: TGTGCCAGCAGCCCAGGTTCGGGACCAAACTACGAGCAGTACTTC. The chain has TRBV7-2 and TRBJ2-7; D is perhaps TRBD1 or TRBD2 (5 bases each). This CDR3 spans 15 amino acids. CDR1 SGHTA and CDR2 FQGNSA come from the germline V gene. V was shortened by 5 bases and J by 3 bases, with 17 bases between the two germline ends. Supplemented by reference TRBV7-2 and TRBJ2-7, the full variable domain reads GAGVSQSPSNKVTEKGKDVELRCDPISGHTALYWYRQSLGQGLEFLIYFQGNSAPDKSGLPSDRFSAERTGGSVSTLTIQRTQQEDSAVYLCASSPGSGPNYEQYFGPGTRLTVT.

The chain couples TRBV7-9 to TRBJ2-5, with 8 bases lining up with TRBD1. There are 13 residues in the CDR3. CDR1 is SEHNR and CDR2 is FQNEAQ in the germline V gene (reference sequence). J was trimmed by 4 bases and V by 8 bases; bases with no gene match: 6. Written as DNA, the CDR3 is TGTGCCAGCTTAAGGACAGGGACAGAGACCCAGTACTTC. This sequence encodes CASLRTGTETQYF.

Concerning this clonotype: A junction end diverges from the germline sequence, so it may reflect a read error. The rearrangement uses TRBV20-1 and TRBJ1-3; D call uncertain. This CDR3 contains 13 residues. CDR1 is DFQATT and CDR2 is SNEGSKA in the germline V gene (reference sequence). The CDR3 DNA reads as TGCAGTGCTAGGCGGCTAGCGGAGAACACCGTATATTTT. Translated: CSARRLAENTVYF.